What follows are 13 T cell receptor beta chains derived from one specimen sequenced in a study of neurological immune-mediated disorders. TCRdb analysed the 5' RACE reads with MiXCR anew, one entry per CDR3 protein. This table has tens of thousands of distinct CDR3 sequences, about a tenth appearing once. The sample consisted of PBMCs. These receptors all stem from a man aged 35 to 55 in good health.

This clonotype came up many times. This chain uses TRBV7-2 with TRBJ2-7; D is possibly TRBD1 or TRBD2 (5 bases each). Per germline, CDR1 SGHTA and CDR2 FQGNSA. Trimming took 1 base from V and 3 from J, leaving 19 bases between them. CDR3 length equals 17 residues. CDR3 sequence: CASSLVFQGDGSYEQYF. DNA of the CDR3: TGTGCCAGCAGCTTAGTTTTCCAGGGAGACGGTAGCTACGAGCAGTACTTC.

This clonotype has at least ten counts. The chain has TRBV29-1 and TRBJ2-7; 8 bases are shared with TRBD2. Germline lookup yields CDR1 SQVTM and CDR2 ANQGSEA. CDR3 length: 16 residues. The V segment lost 1 base and the J segment 3 bases; nucleotides outside the gene matches: 11. In DNA, the CDR3 is TGCAGCGTTGAAGGGGCCGGACTAGCCTTATGCTACGAGCAGTACTTC. Amino acids: CSVEGAGLALCYEQYF.

The J gene is TRBJ2-5, the V gene TRBV12-3 or TRBV12-4, with D hard to call. This CDR3 comprises 14 residues. V lost 6 bases and J lost 1, with 12 bases in between. CDR3 sequence (DNA): TGTGCCAGCAGCCCTCGACATATCCAAGAGACCCAGTACTTC. This encodes CASSPRHIQETQYF.

The sample holds many counts of this clonotype. The CDR3 here is CASRPEAGANVLTF. CDR3 nucleotide sequence: TGCGCCAGCAGGCCTGAAGCTGGGGCCAACGTCCTGACTTTC. The chain uses TRBV5-1 and TRBJ2-6; D ambiguous. Germline CDR1 is SGHRS and CDR2 is YFSETQ. The germline V and J ends were trimmed by 5 bases and 2 bases, with 8 bases remaining between them. The CDR3 contains 14 residues.

This clonotype has ten or more counts. The chain carries TRBV7-3 and TRBJ2-6; the D is unclear. The CDR3 has 17 amino acids. The germline V and J ends were trimmed by 2 bases and 0 bases, with 11 bases remaining between them. CDR1 is SGHTA, CDR2 FQGTGA, per germline. CDR3: CASSLPQLSSGANVLTF. The CDR3, as DNA: TGTGCCAGCAGCTTACCCCAGTTGAGCTCTGGGGCCAACGTCCTGACTTTC.

This clonotype was detected many times. The V call is TRBV7-8, the J call TRBJ2-1; D is possibly TRBD1 (6 bases). Germline V gives CDR1 SGHVS, CDR2 FQNEAQ. The CDR3 has 19 residues. V was shortened by 4 bases and J by 3 bases, with 25 bases between the two germline ends. The DNA of the CDR3 is TGTGCCAGCAGCTCGACGTTGGACAGCTCCCTTTACTTCTACAATGAGCAGTTCTTC. Translated: CASSSTLDSSLYFYNEQFF.

There are many counts of this clonotype. V gene TRBV19 combines with J gene TRBJ2-1, with D possibly matching TRBD2 (6 bases). The CDR3 spans 14 residues. The germline V gene has CDR1 LNHDA and CDR2 SQIVND (reference sequence). V lost 5 bases and J 0 bases, leaving 8 bases between the germline ends. CDR3 nucleotides: TGTGCCAGTAGTGGGGGGAGCTCCTACAATGAGCAGTTCTTC. Protein product: CASSGGSSYNEQFF.

Many counts were recorded for this clonotype. V gene TRBV29-1 combines with J gene TRBJ1-2; possible D gene TRBD1, 5 bases. V lost 4 bases, J lost 4 bases, and 16 bases lay in between. This CDR3 has 14 residues. Germline lookup yields CDR1 SQVTM and CDR2 ANQGSEA. CDR3: CSVGPRAGPYGYTF. In nucleotides, the CDR3 is TGCAGCGTTGGTCCTCGCGCAGGGCCCTATGGCTACACCTTC.

This clonotype was seen ten or more times. The chain uses TRBV6-5 and TRBJ1-6; D ambiguous. The germline V gene has CDR1 MNHEY and CDR2 SVGAGI. V lost 4 bases to trimming and J lost 6 bases, with 7 bases between them. CDR3 size: 13 residues. CDR3 region: CASSSDFNSPLHF. CDR3 sequence (DNA): TGTGCCAGCAGTTCGGACTTTAATTCACCCCTCCACTTT.

This clonotype was counted many times. The chain recombines TRBV5-6 with TRBJ2-3; 7 bases match TRBD1. The CDR3 contains 15 residues. The ends lost 3 bases at V and 0 bases at J; junction bases unmatched: 4. Germline CDR1 SGHDT, CDR2 YYEEEE. CDR3 amino acids: CASSSGQISTDTQYF. For the CDR3, the DNA is TGTGCCAGCAGCTCGGGACAGATTAGCACAGATACGCAGTATTTT.

This clonotype was observed at least ten times. The chain links TRBV6-5 to TRBJ1-1; tentative D call: TRBD1 (6 bases). CDR3 length: 12 amino acids. Germline V gene lookup returns CDR1 MNHEY and CDR2 SVGAGI. V lost 4 bases to trimming and J lost 10 bases, with 13 bases between them. The DNA for the CDR3 is TGTGCCAGCAGTTTTACCGGGACAATAGCTTTCTTT. This encodes CASSFTGTIAFF.

Many counts were recorded for this clonotype. This sequence joins TRBV27 and TRBJ2-7; D might be TRBD2 (5 bases). Trimming shortened V by 5 bases and J by 3 bases, and 11 bases separated the two germline ends. The CDR3 length is 13 residues. Germline CDR1 reads MNHEY; CDR2 reads SMNVEV (reference sequence). The CDR3 nucleotides are TGTGCCAGCAGTCCACCCCGGGGCTACGAGCAGTACTTC. It is translated as CASSPPRGYEQYF.

This clonotype was observed many times. The chain carries TRBV9 and TRBJ2-2; possible D gene TRBD1, 6 bases. There are 15 residues in the CDR3. Trimming took off 5 bases at V and 1 base at J, with 12 bases between the two ends. Germline V lookup: CDR1 SGDLS, CDR2 YYNGEE. CDR3 in amino acids: CASSAGGRNTGELFF. The CDR3 region has the DNA TGTGCCAGCAGTGCTGGGGGCCGGAACACCGGGGAGCTGTTTTTT.